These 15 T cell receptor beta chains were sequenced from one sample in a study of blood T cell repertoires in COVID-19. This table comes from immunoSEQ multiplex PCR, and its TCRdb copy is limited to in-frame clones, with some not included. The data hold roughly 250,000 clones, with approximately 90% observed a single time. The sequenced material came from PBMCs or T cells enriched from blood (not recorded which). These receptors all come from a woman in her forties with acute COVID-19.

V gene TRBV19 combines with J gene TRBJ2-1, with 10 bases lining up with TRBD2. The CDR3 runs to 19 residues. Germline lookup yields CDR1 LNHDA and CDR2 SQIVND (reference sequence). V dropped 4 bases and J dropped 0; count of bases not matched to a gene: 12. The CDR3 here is CASSKTPAGGSHSYNEQFF. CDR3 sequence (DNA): TGTGCCAGTAGTAAAACCCCAGCGGGGGGGTCACACTCCTACAATGAGCAGTTCTTC.

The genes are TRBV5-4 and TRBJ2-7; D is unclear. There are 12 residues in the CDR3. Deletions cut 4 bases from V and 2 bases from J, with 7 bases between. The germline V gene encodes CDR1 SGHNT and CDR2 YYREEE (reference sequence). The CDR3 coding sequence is TGTGCCAGCAGCATACAACCCTACGAGCAGTACTTC. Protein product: CASSIQPYEQYF.

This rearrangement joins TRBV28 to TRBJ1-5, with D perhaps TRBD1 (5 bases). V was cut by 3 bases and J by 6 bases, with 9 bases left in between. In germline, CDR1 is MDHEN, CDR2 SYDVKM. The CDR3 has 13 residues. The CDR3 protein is CASSFRGSQPQHF. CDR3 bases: TGTGCCAGCAGTTTTAGGGGTAGTCAGCCCCAGCATTTT. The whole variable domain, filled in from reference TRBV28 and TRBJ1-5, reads DVKVTQSSRYLVKRTGEKVFLECVQDMDHENMFWYRQDPGLGLRLIYFSYDVKMKEKGDIPEGYSVSREKKERFSLILESASTNQTSMYLCASSFRGSQPQHFGDGTRLSIL.

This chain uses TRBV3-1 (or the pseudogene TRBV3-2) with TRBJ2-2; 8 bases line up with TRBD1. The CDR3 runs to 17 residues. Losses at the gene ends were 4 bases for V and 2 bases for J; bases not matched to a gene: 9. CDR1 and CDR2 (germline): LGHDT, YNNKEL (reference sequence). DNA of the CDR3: TGTGCCAGCAGCCCTCTCCGGACAGGGACAAACACCGGGGAGCTGTTTTTT. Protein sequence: CASSPLRTGTNTGELFF.

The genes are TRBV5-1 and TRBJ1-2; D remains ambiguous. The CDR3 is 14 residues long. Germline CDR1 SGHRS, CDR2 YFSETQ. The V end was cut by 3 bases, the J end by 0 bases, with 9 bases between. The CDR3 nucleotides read TGCGCCAGCAGCTCAGACACAGCTAACTATGGCTACACCTTC. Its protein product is CASSSDTANYGYTF.

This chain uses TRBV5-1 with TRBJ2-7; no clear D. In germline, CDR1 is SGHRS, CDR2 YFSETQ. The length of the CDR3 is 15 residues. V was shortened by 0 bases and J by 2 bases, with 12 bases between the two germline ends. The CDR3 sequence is CASSLGAPSAYEQYF. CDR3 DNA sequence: TGCGCCAGCAGCTTGGGGGCCCCAAGTGCCTACGAGCAGTACTTC.

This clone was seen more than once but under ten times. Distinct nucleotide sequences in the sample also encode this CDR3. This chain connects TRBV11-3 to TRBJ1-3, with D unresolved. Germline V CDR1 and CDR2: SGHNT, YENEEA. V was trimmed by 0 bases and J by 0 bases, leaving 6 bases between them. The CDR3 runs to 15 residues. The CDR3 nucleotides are TGTGCCAGCAGCTTAGATGGGAGCTCTGGAAACACCATATATTTT. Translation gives CASSLDGSSGNTIYF.

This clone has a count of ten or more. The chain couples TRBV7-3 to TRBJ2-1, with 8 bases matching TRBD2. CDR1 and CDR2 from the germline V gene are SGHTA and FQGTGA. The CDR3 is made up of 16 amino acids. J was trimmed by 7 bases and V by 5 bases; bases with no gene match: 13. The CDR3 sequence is CASSAQSGRGINEQFF. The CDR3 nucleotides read TGTGCCAGCAGCGCCCAAAGCGGGAGAGGCATAAATGAGCAGTTCTTC.

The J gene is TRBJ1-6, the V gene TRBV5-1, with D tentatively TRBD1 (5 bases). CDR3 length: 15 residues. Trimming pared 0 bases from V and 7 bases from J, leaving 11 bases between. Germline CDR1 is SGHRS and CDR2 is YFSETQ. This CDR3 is CASSLDQGGNSPLHF. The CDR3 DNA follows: TGCGCCAGCAGCTTGGATCAGGGTGGAAATTCACCCCTCCACTTT.

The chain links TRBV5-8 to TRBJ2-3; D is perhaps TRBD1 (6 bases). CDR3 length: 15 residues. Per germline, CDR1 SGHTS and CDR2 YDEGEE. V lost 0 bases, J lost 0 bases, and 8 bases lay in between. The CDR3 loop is CASSLGTVSTDTQYF. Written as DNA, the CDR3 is TGTGCCAGCAGCTTGGGGACAGTTAGCACAGATACGCAGTATTTT.

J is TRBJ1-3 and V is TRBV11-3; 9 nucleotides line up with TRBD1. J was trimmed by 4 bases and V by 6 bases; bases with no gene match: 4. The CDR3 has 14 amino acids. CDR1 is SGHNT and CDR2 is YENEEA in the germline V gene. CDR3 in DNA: TGTGCCAGCAGGCAAGGGACAGGGGGAAACACCATATATTTT. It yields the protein CASRQGTGGNTIYF.

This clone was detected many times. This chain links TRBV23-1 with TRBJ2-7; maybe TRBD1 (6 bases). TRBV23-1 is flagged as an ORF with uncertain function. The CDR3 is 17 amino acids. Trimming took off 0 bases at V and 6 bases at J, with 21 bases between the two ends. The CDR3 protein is CASSQSLDSPPHREQYF. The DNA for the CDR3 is TGCGCCAGCAGTCAATCATTGGACAGTCCTCCCCATCGCGAGCAGTACTTC.

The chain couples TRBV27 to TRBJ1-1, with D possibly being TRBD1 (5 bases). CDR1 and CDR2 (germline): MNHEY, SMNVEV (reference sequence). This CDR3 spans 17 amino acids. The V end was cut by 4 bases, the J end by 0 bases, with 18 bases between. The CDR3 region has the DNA TGTGCCAGCAGTTATCGGCCAGGGATCGCGGTGAACACTGAAGCTTTCTTT. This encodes CASSYRPGIAVNTEAFF.

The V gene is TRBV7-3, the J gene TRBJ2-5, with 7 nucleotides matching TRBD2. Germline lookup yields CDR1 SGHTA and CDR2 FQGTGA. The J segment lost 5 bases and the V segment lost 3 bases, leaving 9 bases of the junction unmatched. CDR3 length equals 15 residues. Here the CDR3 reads CASSLSGSGGETQYF. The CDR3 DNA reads TGTGCCAGCAGCTTGAGCGGCTCGGGAGGTGAGACCCAGTACTTC.

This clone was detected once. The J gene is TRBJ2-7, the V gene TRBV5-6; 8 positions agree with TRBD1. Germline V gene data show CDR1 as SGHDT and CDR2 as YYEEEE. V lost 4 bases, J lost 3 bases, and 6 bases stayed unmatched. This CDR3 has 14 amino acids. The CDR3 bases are TGTGCCAGCAGCCCGTCCGACAGGGGCTACGAGCAGTACTTC. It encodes CASSPSDRGYEQYF.